This T cell receptor beta chain was obtained from a study of radiotherapy plus CTLA-4 blockade in lung cancer. Study results and limitations: The study found tumor-derived TCR clones expanded in blood after radiotherapy plus ipilimumab.

The table came from immunoSEQ multiplex PCR; TCRdb's copy has only in-frame clones and leaves some out. The data hold roughly 32,000 clones, with 65% to 75% observed a single time. Germline CDR1 is SGHNT and CDR2 is YYREEE (reference sequence). V was pared by 0 bases and J by 2 bases, with 2 bases of the junction left unmatched. CDR3 length: 16 residues. As regards this clone: The antigen is undetermined.

The chain has TRBV5-4 and TRBJ1-5, with TRBD1 identical over 10 bases. The TCR sequence derives from a human donor with non-small cell lung cancer who had stable disease on radiotherapy plus ipilimumab. The source was peripheral blood, collected from a patient treated with radiotherapy plus ipilimumab. The CDR3 region is CASSLGGTGGNQPQHF. The DNA of the CDR3 is TGTGCCAGCAGCTTGGGGGGGACAGGGGGCAATCAGCCCCAGCATTTT.